The 12 T cell receptor beta chains reported below all come from one sample, sequenced in a study of Graves' ophthalmopathy and Graves' hyperthyroidism. The sequenced template was RNA, covering the TCR beta CDR3 region. The workflow started with a first-round RT-PCR run with HTBI primers and then moved on to a second-round multiplex PCR. TCRdb re-called the multiplex PCR reads with MiXCR, one entry per CDR3 protein. The sample records fewer than 350,000 distinct CDR3 sequences, 15% to 20% being singletons. The sample was peripheral blood. These receptors were collected from an adult man with Graves' ophthalmopathy.

This clonotype occurred many times. In nucleotides, the CDR3 is TGTGCCACCAGCAGAGATTGGAGCAGGTTCAACACTGAAGCTTTCTTT. This encodes CATSRDWSRFNTEAFF. The chain combines TRBV15 with TRBJ1-1; D remains ambiguous. This CDR3 comprises 16 residues. V lost 0 bases and J lost 2, with 13 bases in between. Germline V gene lookup returns CDR1 LNHNV and CDR2 YYDKDF (reference sequence).

This clonotype was observed at least ten times. CDR3 loop: CASSLSGHEQYF. For the CDR3, the DNA is TGTGCCAGCAGTTTATCGGGCCACGAGCAGTACTTC. V usage is TRBV27 and J usage is TRBJ2-7; D not certain. Germline V gives CDR1 MNHEY, CDR2 SMNVEV (reference sequence). V was cut by 0 bases and J by 5 bases, with 5 bases left in between. The CDR3 covers 12 residues.

This clonotype has at least ten counts. The rearrangement links TRBV2 to TRBJ2-7; D perhaps matches TRBD1 (6 bases). CDR1 SNHLY and CDR2 FYNNEI come from the germline V gene. This CDR3 has 13 amino acids. With 6 bases removed from V and 7 bases from J, the gap between germline ends came to 16 bases. CDR3 DNA sequence: TGTGCCAGCAGCCATAGGGGGATGTGGGAGCAGTACTTC. Residues: CASSHRGMWEQYF.

This clonotype has just a few counts. The chain uses TRBV5-1 and TRBJ2-1; 9 positions match TRBD2. The CDR3 length is 17 residues. Looked up from germline, CDR1 is SGHRS and CDR2 is YFSETQ. V lost 0 bases to trimming and J lost 4 bases; unmatched junction nucleotides: 8. The CDR3 protein is CASSLGPGTSLYNEQFF. DNA of the CDR3: TGCGCCAGCAGCTTGGGGCCCGGGACTAGCTTATACAATGAGCAGTTCTTC.

There are many counts of this clonotype. The chain employs TRBV6-1 and TRBJ2-7; D possibly corresponds to TRBD2 (6 bases). The germline CDR1 and CDR2 sequences are MNHNS and SASEGT. The V gene lost 11 bases and the J gene lost 3 bases, with 14 bases spanning the gap. CDR3 length equals 12 residues. The CDR3 spells CAGGRVYYEQYF. CDR3 nucleotides: TGTGCCGGAGGGCGGGTCTACTACGAGCAGTACTTC.

The chain has TRBV30 and TRBJ1-5; D is undetermined. Looked up from germline, CDR1 is GTSNPN and CDR2 is SVGIG (reference sequence). The CDR3 contains 13 residues. Trimming took 2 bases from V and 4 from J, leaving 9 bases between them. CDR3 protein: CAWSRKVNQPQHF. The CDR3 region has the DNA TGTGCCTGGAGTAGGAAGGTTAATCAGCCCCAGCATTTT.

This clonotype was found once. The rearrangement joins TRBV6-1 to TRBJ2-7; the D gene could be TRBD1 or TRBD2 (5 bases each). V lost 5 bases and J 4 bases, leaving 12 bases between the germline ends. The length of the CDR3 is 13 residues. The germline V gene encodes CDR1 MNHNS and CDR2 SASEGT. CDR3 protein: CASSMERGYEQYF. DNA for the CDR3: TGTGCCAGCAGTATGGAGAGGGGTTACGAGCAGTACTTC.

This clonotype was seen many times. This rearrangement joins TRBV7-8 to TRBJ2-7; a weak D match, TRBD1 (5 bases). Germline lookup yields CDR1 SGHVS and CDR2 FQNEAQ. This CDR3 spans 13 amino acids. The V and J ends lost 5 bases and 4 bases respectively, with 12 bases between them. Here the CDR3 DNA reads TGTGCCAGCAGCCCCCAGGGCAAGTACGAGCAGTACTTC. Its protein is CASSPQGKYEQYF.

At least ten counts were recorded for this clonotype. The chain recombines TRBV7-8 with TRBJ1-1; D might be TRBD1 (5 bases). This CDR3 has 14 amino acids. The germline CDR1 and CDR2 sequences are SGHVS and FQNEAQ. Trimming removed 6 bases from V and 0 bases from J, with 11 bases in between. This CDR3 is CASSLEGLNTEAFF. The CDR3 nucleotides are TGTGCCAGCAGTCTTGAGGGGCTGAACACTGAAGCTTTCTTT.

This clonotype has a count of ten or more. The rearrangement links TRBV6-5 to TRBJ2-5; D is possibly TRBD2 (6 bases). V was clipped by 0 bases and J by 0 bases, with 11 bases between them. Germline CDR1 reads MNHEY; CDR2 reads SVGAGI. This CDR3 spans 16 amino acids. The CDR3 spells CASSYSRLANQETQYF. The CDR3 nucleotides are TGTGCCAGCAGTTACTCGAGGCTAGCGAACCAAGAGACCCAGTACTTC.

This clonotype has a handful of counts. The rearrangement uses TRBV7-8 and TRBJ1-1, with D possibly TRBD1 on 5 matching bases. CDR3 length: 14 residues. V shed 2 bases and J shed 5 bases, with 12 bases lying between them. CDR1 and CDR2 from the germline V gene are SGHVS and FQNEAQ. The DNA of the CDR3 is TGTGCCAGCAGCTTATCTACAGGAGGGACTGAAGCTTTCTTT. Amino acids: CASSLSTGGTEAFF.

This clonotype was counted ten times or more. J is TRBJ1-5 and V is TRBV6-5, with D possibly matching TRBD1 (6 bases). In germline, CDR1 is MNHEY, CDR2 SVGAGI. The V and J ends lost 0 bases and 6 bases respectively, with 12 bases between them. The CDR3 is 15 amino acids. CDR3 sequence: CASSYSMGASQPQHF. Written as DNA, the CDR3 is TGTGCCAGCAGTTACTCGATGGGGGCGAGTCAGCCCCAGCATTTT.